This T cell receptor beta chain emerged from a study of T cells in Graves' hyperthyroidism and ophthalmopathy. Amplified TCR beta CDR3 regions derived from RNA transcripts. In the first-round RT-PCR of the TCR CDR3, the HTBI primer set was used. TCRdb re-derived calls from the multiplex PCR reads in MiXCR, one entry per CDR3 protein. The table has 600,000 to 650,000 distinct CDR3 sequences, roughly 16% seen once. The germline gives CDR1 WSHSY, CDR2 SAAADI. The CDR3 length is 14 residues. The V end lost 5 bases, the J end lost 1 base, and 9 bases lay between the germline ends. Diagnosing involved the use of clinical symptoms, serum thyroxine and TRAb, thyroid ultrasound and orbital computed tomography. PBMCs were collected from a roughly 9.7 ml volume of fresh peripheral blood.

The receptor's source is a woman aged 25-40 years with Graves' hyperthyroidism. The rearrangement joins TRBV10-2 to TRBJ1-3; a weak D match, TRBD1 (5 bases). The sequenced sample consisted of blood. The CDR3 sequence: CASSPTESGNTIYF. The CDR3 nucleotides read TGCGCCAGCAGTCCGACAGAGTCTGGAAACACCATATATTTT.